Detailed here is one TCR beta chain. Using immunoSEQ multiplex PCR, the repertoire was profiled, and TCRdb retains in-frame clones only, with some absent. The data show approximately 80,000 clones, with 81% seen just once and around 40% held by the top ten. This specimen belongs to a study of blood T cell repertoires in COVID-19. CDR1 is SGHRS and CDR2 is YFSETQ in the germline V gene. V lost 0 bases to trimming and J lost 0 bases; unmatched junction nucleotides: 2. The CDR3 loop spans 16 amino acids. The chain uses TRBV5-1 and TRBJ2-1, with TRBD2 matching 8 bases. The specimen sequenced was peripheral blood. The source of this sequence is an elderly man with acute or convalescent COVID-19. The CDR3, as DNA: TGCGCCAGCAGCTTGGATGGGACTAGCTCCTACAATGAGCAGTTCTTC. Protein: CASSLDGTSSYNEQFF.